Listed here are 22 T cell receptor beta chains from one sample, sequenced in a study of T-cell reconstitution after alpha-beta-depleted transplantation in children. Preparing the TCRbeta library involved the use of unique molecular identifiers. A single record per CDR3 protein comes from TCRdb applying MiXCR to the PCR reads. The sample lists under 70,000 distinct CDR3 sequences, about 11% occurring once. The sequencing here drew on PBMCs, taken before TCRalphabeta/CD19-depleted stem cell transplant. These TCRs come from a boy aged 5-17 years with acute myeloid leukemia, due to receive a stem cell transplant.

This clonotype has just a few counts. The chain recombines TRBV27 with TRBJ1-1; tentatively, D is TRBD1 (5 bases). The CDR3 length is 14 residues. Between the trimmed V and J ends, which lost 3 bases and 5 bases, there was a span of 13 bases. The germline CDR1 and CDR2 sequences are MNHEY and SMNVEV (reference sequence). The CDR3 loop is CASSFGASGTEAFF. The CDR3, as DNA: TGTGCCAGCAGTTTTGGGGCATCGGGGACTGAAGCTTTCTTT.

The table lists this clonotype with many counts. V is TRBV12-3 or TRBV12-4 and J is TRBJ1-5, with TRBD1 matching 7 bases. V was pared by 5 bases and J by 4 bases, with 5 bases of the junction left unmatched. This CDR3 is built from 14 residues. The CDR3 spells CASSPGQPNQPQHF. Written as DNA, the CDR3 is TGTGCCAGCAGTCCGGGACAGCCTAATCAGCCCCAGCATTTT.

The sample holds many counts of this clonotype. One end of the junction is discordant with germline, which a read error may explain. This chain links TRBV6-1 with TRBJ2-2; 7 nucleotides match TRBD1. Looked up from germline, CDR1 is MNHNS and CDR2 is SASEGT. The CDR3 has 15 residues. This CDR3 reads CASRTPHRGPGELFF. The CDR3 DNA sequence: TGTGCCAGCAGGACTCCGCACAGGGGTCCCGGAGAGCTGTTTTTT.

At least ten counts were recorded for this clonotype. The V call is TRBV20-1, the J call TRBJ1-3, with D possibly matching TRBD1 (5 bases). Trimming removed 3 bases at V and 1 base at J, with 13 bases between. CDR1 is DFQATT, CDR2 SNEGSKA, per germline (reference sequence). The CDR3 has 15 amino acids. In nucleotides, the CDR3 is TGCAGTGCTAGTTGGGGGGGTACTTCTGGAAACACCATATATTTT. It codes for CSASWGGTSGNTIYF.

This clonotype was counted ten times or more. This chain links TRBV12-3 or TRBV12-4 with TRBJ1-2; 10 nucleotides match TRBD1. With 7 bases clipped from V and 0 bases from J, the junction kept 5 bases outside the gene matches. The CDR3 extends over 15 amino acids. CDR3 sequence (DNA): TGTGCCAGCACACCGGGGACAGGGGCTAACTATGGCTACACCTTC. Its translation: CASTPGTGANYGYTF.

This clonotype occurred many times. The chain carries TRBV7-3 and TRBJ2-5; weak D call: TRBD2 (6 bases). V was cut by 2 bases and J by 2 bases, with 15 bases left in between. The CDR3 runs to 16 residues. Germline V lookup: CDR1 SGHTA, CDR2 FQGTGA. This CDR3 reads CASSLGAGTYQETQYF. CDR3 DNA sequence: TGTGCCAGCAGCTTAGGGGCCGGGACTTATCAAGAGACCCAGTACTTC.

At least ten counts were recorded for this clonotype. This chain joins TRBV29-1 and TRBJ2-3, with 12 bases identical to TRBD2. The germline gives CDR1 SQVTM, CDR2 ANQGSEA. The CDR3 runs to 15 residues. After removal of 4 bases from V and 4 bases from J, the junction contained 6 bases not matched to a gene. CDR3 protein: CSVGGLAGRPDTQYF. The CDR3 coding sequence is TGCAGCGTTGGTGGACTAGCGGGGAGGCCAGATACGCAGTATTTT.

Regarding this clonotype: One junction end does not reproduce the germline sequence, and a read error may be involved. The J gene is TRBJ2-1, the V gene TRBV9; 11 bases align to TRBD2. The germline CDR1 and CDR2 sequences are SGDLS and YYNGEE. The CDR3 runs 16 residues. Here the CDR3 reads CASSPRLAGGYHEEFF. As DNA, the CDR3 is TGTGCCAGCAGCCCCCGCCTAGCGGGGGGCTACCATGAGGAGTTCTTC.

This clonotype was observed at least ten times. This chain links TRBV12-3 or TRBV12-4 with TRBJ2-2; 7 bases fit TRBD1. The CDR3 consists of 15 residues. V gave up 5 bases and J gave up 5 bases; unmatched junction bases: 8. The DNA of the CDR3 is TGTGCCAGCAGTGAACAGGGGACCAATACCGGGGAGCTGTTTTTT. Its protein product is CASSEQGTNTGELFF.

This clonotype was detected many times. This chain joins TRBV24-1 and TRBJ2-3; possible D gene TRBD2, 5 bases. The V and J ends lost 7 bases and 6 bases respectively, with 19 bases between them. This CDR3 is built from 15 residues. The germline V gene has CDR1 KGHDR and CDR2 SFDVKD. The CDR3: CATRPGPPEGDTQYF. The DNA of the CDR3 is TGTGCCACCAGACCCGGGCCCCCAGAGGGCGATACGCAGTATTTT.

This clonotype was counted ten times or more. The chain has TRBV7-2 and TRBJ1-2; 10 nucleotides match TRBD1. V shed 4 bases, J shed 5 bases, and the junction held 7 bases outside the gene matches. Germline V gene data show CDR1 as SGHTA and CDR2 as FQGNSA. This CDR3 is 15 amino acids long. The CDR3 DNA reads as TGTGCCAGCAGCTACGGGACAGGGGATATATATGGCTACACCTTC. Encoded protein: CASSYGTGDIYGYTF.

This clonotype has ten or more counts. The V gene is TRBV19, the J gene TRBJ2-1; 7 bases are shared with TRBD1. Germline lookup yields CDR1 LNHDA and CDR2 SQIVND (reference sequence). The CDR3 is 16 amino acids. With V trimmed by 4 bases and J by 6 bases, 12 bases remained unmatched. CDR3 amino acids: CASSTLTGKGVNEQFF. CDR3 in DNA: TGTGCCAGTAGTACCCTGACAGGGAAAGGGGTCAATGAGCAGTTCTTC.

There are many counts of this clonotype. The chain couples TRBV7-7 to TRBJ1-1; TRBD1 might be the D (5 bases). The CDR3 extends over 13 amino acids. Germline CDR1 is SSHAT and CDR2 is FNYEAQ (reference sequence). The V gene lost 5 bases and the J gene lost 8 bases, with 15 bases spanning the gap. CDR3 loop: CASSPRGTKEAFF. The CDR3 DNA reads TGTGCCAGCAGCCCCCGGGGGACGAAGGAAGCTTTCTTT. Full variable domain (rest looked up from reference TRBV7-7 and TRBJ1-1): GAGVSQSPRYKVTKRGQDVTLRCDPISSHATLYWYQQALGQGPEFLTYFNYEAQPDKSGLPSDRFSAERPEGSISTLTIQRTEQRDSAMYRCASSPRGTKEAFFGQGTRLTVV.

This clonotype was counted many times. J is TRBJ2-7 and V is TRBV12-3 or TRBV12-4, with D hard to call. The CDR3 loop spans 9 amino acids. Trimming removed 7 bases at V and 12 bases at J, with 10 bases between. This CDR3 reads CASNTWAYV. In DNA form, the CDR3 reads TGTGCCAGCAATACCTGGGCGTACGTC.

The V call is TRBV20-1, the J call TRBJ2-3; the match to TRBD2 covers 8 bases. CDR3 length: 14 residues. The V gene's germline CDR1 is DFQATT and CDR2 SNEGSKA (reference sequence). In DNA form, the CDR3 reads TGCTGGGGGCAGGCGGGGGGAGGTGCAGATACGCAGTATTTT. It yields the protein CWGQAGGGADTQYF.

Ten or more counts support this clonotype. This rearrangement joins TRBV12-3 or TRBV12-4 to TRBJ2-7; no reliable D call. The CDR3 has 13 amino acids. The V end lost 6 bases, the J end lost 4 bases, and 13 bases lay between the germline ends. In DNA form, the CDR3 reads TGTGCCAGCAGCCCCCCTGGCAGGTACGAGCAGTACGTC. Translation: CASSPPGRYEQYV.

This clonotype appeared many times. This chain connects TRBV12-3 or TRBV12-4 to TRBJ1-6; D unresolved. With 3 bases removed from V and 6 bases from J, the gap between germline ends came to 6 bases. There are 13 residues in the CDR3. The chain's CDR3 is CASSFQINSPLHF. The CDR3 region has the DNA TGTGCCAGCAGTTTCCAGATTAATTCACCCCTCCACTTT.

In its sample, this clonotype was seen many times. The rearrangement uses TRBV28 and TRBJ2-7; D is perhaps TRBD2 (6 bases). In germline, CDR1 is MDHEN, CDR2 SYDVKM. V lost 1 base and J lost 2, with 21 bases in between. This CDR3 contains 18 residues. The CDR3 protein is CASSLYSRRVASTYEQYF. The CDR3 region has the DNA TGTGCCAGCAGTTTATATTCCCGGAGGGTAGCATCAACCTACGAGCAGTACTTC.

The sample holds many counts of this clonotype. This sequence joins TRBV27 and TRBJ2-7; 7 bases line up with TRBD1. Germline V CDR1 and CDR2: MNHEY, SMNVEV (reference sequence). This CDR3 comprises 14 residues. V lost 4 bases, J lost 0 bases, and 3 bases stayed unmatched. The DNA for the CDR3 is TGTGCCAGCAGTTCCCGACAGGGCTCCTACGAGCAGTACGTC. This encodes CASSSRQGSYEQYV.

There are many counts of this clonotype. The V and J genes are TRBV20-1 and TRBJ1-3; unclear D gene. V lost 1 base and J lost 4, with 14 bases in between. CDR1 and CDR2 (germline): DFQATT, SNEGSKA (reference sequence). The CDR3 has 15 residues. The CDR3 is CSARGSPLRGNTIYF. The CDR3, as DNA: TGCAGTGCTAGAGGGAGCCCACTGAGAGGAAACACCATATATTTT.

This clonotype was counted only a few times. The chain has TRBV20-1 and TRBJ2-3; 9 bases align to TRBD2. The V gene's germline CDR1 is DFQATT and CDR2 SNEGSKA (reference sequence). With 6 bases clipped from V and 4 bases from J, the junction kept 11 bases outside the gene matches. This CDR3 is built from 15 residues. DNA for the CDR3: TGCAGTGCCCTATTCCTAGCGGGAAAAGCAGATACGCAGTATTTT. The encoded protein is CSALFLAGKADTQYF.

This clonotype was observed many times. The chain uses TRBV20-1 and TRBJ2-2; D is perhaps TRBD2 (5 bases). Germline V gene data show CDR1 as DFQATT and CDR2 as SNEGSKA (reference sequence). V lost 4 bases, J lost 2 bases, and 14 bases lay in between. The CDR3 runs 15 residues. This CDR3 reads CSATHWAGNTGELFF. CDR3 nucleotides: TGCAGTGCTACCCACTGGGCGGGTAACACCGGGGAGCTGTTTTTT.